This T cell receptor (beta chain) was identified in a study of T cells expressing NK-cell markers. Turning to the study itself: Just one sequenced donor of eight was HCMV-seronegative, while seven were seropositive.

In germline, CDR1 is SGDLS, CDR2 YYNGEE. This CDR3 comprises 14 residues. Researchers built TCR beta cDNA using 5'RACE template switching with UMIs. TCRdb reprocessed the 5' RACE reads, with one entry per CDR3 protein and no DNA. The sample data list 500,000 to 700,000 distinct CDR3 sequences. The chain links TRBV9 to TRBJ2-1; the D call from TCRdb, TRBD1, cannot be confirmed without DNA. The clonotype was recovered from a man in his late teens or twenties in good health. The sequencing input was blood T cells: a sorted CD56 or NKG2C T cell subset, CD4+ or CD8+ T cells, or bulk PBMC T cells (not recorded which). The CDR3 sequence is CASTLGQGFGEQFF.